The 31 T cell receptor beta chains presented below share a single source sample, sequenced in a study of regulatory T cells in long-lasting Graves disease. The time point was: persistent/refractory GD, antithyroid drugs over 5 years with positive TRAb. With RNA extracted from PBMCs as input, the TCR library was made. Through Arm-PCR of CDR3 regions and iRepertoire HTBI primers, TCR beta libraries were built. In TCRdb, the multiplex PCR reads were re-called with MiXCR into one record per CDR3 protein. The sample consists of 400,000 or so distinct CDR3 sequences, less than 25% of them appearing once. The starting material was peripheral blood mononuclear cells (PBMCs), obtained when the disease was refractory, from a patient treated with antithyroid drugs. All receptors come from a female donor with Graves disease.

About this clonotype itself: This may be a read error: a much more frequent sequence differs by one nucleotide. V is TRBV11-2 and J is TRBJ2-5, with D possibly being TRBD2 (6 bases). The CDR3 is made up of 13 amino acids. Per germline, CDR1 SGHAT and CDR2 FQNNGV. The CDR3 region is CVSSPTGRETQYF. The CDR3 nucleotides read TGTGTCAGCAGCCCAACCGGGAGAGAGACCCAGTACTTC. Variable domain in full (rest from reference TRBV11-2 and TRBJ2-5): EAGVAQSPRYKIIEKRQSVAFWCNPISGHATLYWYQQILGQGPKLLIQFQNNGVVDDSQLPKDRFSAERLKGVDSTLKIQPAKLEDSAVYLCVSSPTGRETQYFGPGTRLLVL.

This clonotype was counted ten times or more. The genes are TRBV28 and TRBJ1-5; D is possibly TRBD1 (6 bases). Trimming left V 3 bases short and J 6 bases short, with 15 bases between. Germline V gene sequence: CDR1 MDHEN, CDR2 SYDVKM. The CDR3 is 15 amino acids. CDR3 loop: CASSFEGGARQPQHF. The CDR3 nucleotides are TGTGCCAGCAGTTTCGAAGGGGGGGCGCGTCAGCCCCAGCATTTT.

This clonotype has at least ten counts. This sequence joins TRBV12-3 or TRBV12-4 and TRBJ2-5, with D perhaps TRBD2 (6 bases). CDR3 size: 12 residues. V lost 6 bases and J 5 bases, leaving 10 bases between the germline ends. CDR3 DNA sequence: TGTGCCAGCAGGGCGGAGGGGGAGACCCAGTACTTC. Protein sequence: CASRAEGETQYF.

Concerning this clonotype itself: A much larger clone differs from this one at a single base, so this may be a read error. J is TRBJ1-4 and V is TRBV12-3 or TRBV12-4; a possible D gene is TRBD1 (6 bases). The CDR3 loop spans 14 amino acids. Written as DNA, the CDR3 is TGTGCCAGCAGCGACCCAGGGGAAGGTGAAAAACCGTTTTTT. Translated: CASSDPGEGEKPFF.

The sample holds many counts of this clonotype. The chain links TRBV6-1 to TRBJ2-7; the D gene is possibly TRBD2 (5 bases). Germline lookup yields CDR1 MNHNS and CDR2 SASEGT. CDR3 length: 13 amino acids. Trimming left V 7 bases short and J 1 base short, with 11 bases between. CDR3 amino acids: CASTKDFSYEQYF. The DNA for the CDR3 is TGTGCCAGCACCAAGGACTTTTCCTACGAGCAGTACTTC.

This clonotype was counted at least ten times. This chain joins TRBV20-1 and TRBJ2-3, with a tentative D call TRBD1 (6 bases). In germline, CDR1 is DFQATT, CDR2 SNEGSKA (reference sequence). This CDR3 spans 11 amino acids. Between the trimmed V and J ends, which lost 6 bases and 5 bases, there was a span of 9 bases. CDR3 region: CSARTVDTQYF. CDR3 sequence (DNA): TGCAGTGCGCGGACAGTAGATACGCAGTATTTT.

There are many counts of this clonotype. The chain combines TRBV7-8 with TRBJ1-1; D perhaps matches TRBD1 (5 bases). Per germline, CDR1 SGHVS and CDR2 FQNEAQ. V dropped 1 base and J dropped 4 bases, with 13 bases sitting between them. This CDR3 is 15 amino acids long. The CDR3 loop is CASSLGAGLSTEAFF. CDR3 bases: TGTGCCAGCAGCTTAGGAGCAGGGTTGAGCACTGAAGCTTTCTTT.

This clonotype was seen many times. This rearrangement joins TRBV12-3 or TRBV12-4 to TRBJ1-2; 7 bases line up with TRBD1. The V segment lost 1 base and the J segment 4 bases; nucleotides outside the gene matches: 3. The CDR3 loop spans 14 amino acids. The CDR3 is CASSLEGQFYGYTF. The CDR3 nucleotides read TGTGCCAGCAGTTTAGAGGGACAGTTCTATGGCTACACCTTC.

The chain uses TRBV6-2 or TRBV6-3 and TRBJ2-7; a weak D match, TRBD2 (5 bases). The length of the CDR3 is 15 residues. Trimming removed 7 bases at V and 3 bases at J, with 19 bases between. CDR1 is MNHEY and CDR2 is SVGEGT in the germline V gene. The CDR3 nucleotides read TGTGCCAGCAAGTTCGTGGGAGATAACTTCTACGAGCAGTACTTC. As protein: CASKFVGDNFYEQYF.

In this sample, this clonotype turned up many times. The gene calls are TRBV7-2 and TRBJ2-7, with no clear D. The length of the CDR3 is 13 residues. The V end lost 5 bases, the J end lost 4 bases, and 12 bases lay between the germline ends. Germline assignment: CDR1 SGHTA and CDR2 FQGNSA. The chain's CDR3 is CASSGGPPYEQYF. The CDR3 DNA is TGTGCCAGCAGCGGCGGACCGCCTTACGAGCAGTACTTC.

This clonotype was recorded at least ten times. The CDR3 nucleotides read TGTGCCAGCAGCCGGGACAGGGAGTACGAGCAGTACTTC. This encodes CASSRDREYEQYF. This chain connects TRBV12-3 or TRBV12-4 to TRBJ2-7; TRBD1 aligns across 9 bases. The length of the CDR3 is 13 residues. The V segment lost 6 bases and the J segment 4 bases; nucleotides outside the gene matches: 4.

In this sample, this clonotype turned up many times. The genes are TRBV7-2 and TRBJ1-2, with D unresolved. Germline V gene data show CDR1 as SGHTA and CDR2 as FQGNSA. The CDR3 is made up of 15 amino acids. V lost 4 bases, J lost 4 bases, and 16 bases lay in between. The CDR3 protein is CASSSTPGHIYGYTF. The DNA for the CDR3 is TGTGCCAGCAGCTCGACCCCGGGCCACATCTATGGCTACACCTTC.

V usage is TRBV20-1 and J usage is TRBJ1-6; the D is unclear. This CDR3 contains 14 residues. Germline values: CDR1 DFQATT, CDR2 SNEGSKA (reference sequence). The CDR3 reads CSGWGRLNWSPLHF. As DNA, the CDR3 is TGCAGCGGATGGGGTCGGCTTAATTGGTCACCCCTCCACTTT.

J is TRBJ2-2 and V is TRBV7-2; D remains unclear. V was cut by 1 base and J by 7 bases, with 10 bases left in between. The CDR3 consists of 14 residues. From germline, CDR1 is SGHTA and CDR2 FQGNSA. The CDR3 DNA follows: TGTGCCAGCAGCTTAGTGGGGTCGGGCGGGGAGCTGTTTTTT. This sequence encodes CASSLVGSGGELFF.

This clonotype occurred many times. The rearrangement links TRBV11-2 to TRBJ1-1; no reliable D call. CDR1 SGHAT and CDR2 FQNNGV come from the germline V gene. This CDR3 region has 13 residues. The V end was cut by 5 bases, the J end by 1 base, with 8 bases between. DNA for the CDR3: TGTGCCAGCAGCGTTACTGGGAACACTGAAGCTTTCTTT. This codes for CASSVTGNTEAFF.

This clonotype came up many times. The rearrangement links TRBV6-1 to TRBJ1-2; D is undetermined. The CDR3 totals 12 residues. The V and J ends lost 8 bases and 2 bases respectively, with 9 bases between them. The germline V gene encodes CDR1 MNHNS and CDR2 SASEGT. The CDR3 region has the DNA TGTGCCAGCTTGGCGGTGAACTATGGCTACACCTTC. Its translation is CASLAVNYGYTF.

The rearrangement links TRBV7-6 to TRBJ2-2, with 8 bases matching TRBD2. With 4 bases clipped from V and 5 bases from J, the junction kept 9 bases outside the gene matches. CDR3 size: 16 residues. Germline assignment: CDR1 SGHVS and CDR2 FNYEAQ. The CDR3 is CASSSTAGVSTGELFF. CDR3 bases: TGTGCCAGCAGCTCCACAGCGGGAGTGTCGACCGGGGAGCTGTTTTTT.

The chain combines TRBV19 with TRBJ1-5; D is undetermined. This CDR3 region has 10 residues. The germline V and J ends were trimmed by 10 bases and 4 bases, with 5 bases remaining between them. Germline CDR1 is LNHDA and CDR2 is SQIVND (reference sequence). DNA for the CDR3: TGTGCCACCGGGAATCAGCCCCAGCATTTT. It translates to CATGNQPQHF. The full variable domain, in which reference TRBV19 and TRBJ1-5 provide the parts outside the CDR3, is DGGITQSPKYLFRKEGQNVTLSCEQNLNHDAMYWYRQDPGQGLRLIYYSQIVNDFQKGDIAEGYSVSREKKESFPLTVTSAQKNPTAFYLCATGNQPQHFGDGTRLSIL.

This clonotype was detected ten times or more. The V call is TRBV11-2, the J call TRBJ1-5; no reliable D call. The CDR3 loop spans 15 amino acids. The germline V gene encodes CDR1 SGHAT and CDR2 FQNNGV. Between the trimmed V and J ends, which lost 1 base and 1 base, there was a span of 8 bases. Here the CDR3 reads CASSLGPGSNQPQHF. The CDR3 nucleotides are TGTGCCAGCAGCTTAGGACCCGGGAGCAATCAGCCCCAGCATTTT.

This clonotype came up a few times. The chain has TRBV12-3 or TRBV12-4 and TRBJ2-7, with 11 bases fitting TRBD1. The J segment lost 1 base and the V segment lost 5 bases, leaving 4 bases of the junction unmatched. CDR3 length: 15 residues. The CDR3 sequence: CASSSRDRGSYEQYF. The CDR3 nucleotides read TGTGCCAGCAGTAGCCGGGACAGGGGGTCCTACGAGCAGTACTTC.

This chain links TRBV7-2 with TRBJ2-3; TRBD1 might be the D (5 bases). This CDR3 region has 13 residues. V dropped 3 bases and J dropped 6 bases, with 10 bases sitting between them. Germline assignment: CDR1 SGHTA and CDR2 FQGNSA. The CDR3 sequence: CASSLGLVDTQYF. The CDR3 DNA sequence: TGTGCCAGCAGCTTGGGGCTAGTTGATACGCAGTATTTT.

This clonotype appeared many times. The V and J genes are TRBV20-1 and TRBJ2-5; D may correspond to TRBD1 or TRBD2 (5 bases each). The CDR3 has 14 residues. Germline V gene data show CDR1 as DFQATT and CDR2 as SNEGSKA (reference sequence). Trimming cost V 3 bases and J 3 bases, with 14 bases left between them. CDR3 nucleotides: TGCAGTGCTAGGGCCGGGACCGGCGAAGAGACCCAGTACTTC. Amino acid sequence: CSARAGTGEETQYF.

J is TRBJ2-7 and V is TRBV10-3; D may be TRBD2 (5 bases). The germline V and J ends were trimmed by 0 bases and 4 bases, with 13 bases remaining between them. The CDR3 contains 15 residues. CDR1 and CDR2 from the germline V gene are ENHRY and SYGVKD. CDR3 sequence reads: CAISESIGPGYEQYF. Written as DNA, the CDR3 is TGTGCCATCAGTGAGTCGATAGGGCCGGGGTACGAGCAGTACTTC.

This clonotype came up a few times. V usage is TRBV18 and J usage is TRBJ1-1, with 8 bases lining up with TRBD1. V was clipped by 0 bases and J by 0 bases; unmatched bases: 3. This CDR3 spans 16 amino acids. Per germline, CDR1 KGHSH and CDR2 LQKENI. The CDR3 loop is CASSPPGQAMNTEAFF. CDR3 DNA: TGTGCCAGCTCACCACCGGGACAGGCAATGAACACTGAAGCTTTCTTT.

Ten or more counts support this clonotype. The chain recombines TRBV28 with TRBJ1-1, with D uncertain. Trimming took 6 bases from V and 0 from J, leaving 8 bases between them. CDR3 length: 13 amino acids. CDR1 is MDHEN, CDR2 SYDVKM, per germline. The CDR3 here is CASRKPVNTEAFF. The CDR3 DNA follows: TGTGCCAGCAGGAAACCGGTGAACACTGAAGCTTTCTTT.

This chain uses TRBV20-1 with TRBJ2-7; 8 bases agree with TRBD2. V dropped 6 bases and J dropped 8; count of bases not matched to a gene: 15. Germline CDR1 reads DFQATT; CDR2 reads SNEGSKA (reference sequence). This CDR3 is 14 amino acids long. The CDR3 nucleotides read TGCAGTGCCAGGGTAGTAGCGGGGACTTTTAAGCAGTACTTC. The encoded protein is CSARVVAGTFKQYF.

This clonotype was detected a few times. The chain combines TRBV7-2 with TRBJ2-5, with D possibly TRBD1 on 5 matching bases. V was pared by 6 bases and J by 4 bases, with 24 bases between. CDR1 SGHTA and CDR2 FQGNSA come from the germline V gene. The CDR3 loop spans 17 amino acids. The CDR3 here is CASRSQAGTWIRETQYF. The CDR3 region has the DNA TGTGCCAGCAGGTCACAGGCAGGCACTTGGATTCGAGAGACCCAGTACTTC.

This clonotype has just a few counts. J is TRBJ2-7 and V is TRBV20-1; possible D gene TRBD1, 5 bases. Germline CDR1 and CDR2: DFQATT and SNEGSKA (reference sequence). With 6 bases removed from V and 7 bases from J, the gap between germline ends came to 13 bases. The CDR3 loop spans 11 amino acids. The CDR3 loop reads CSAAGLGEQYF. In DNA, the CDR3 is TGCAGTGCAGCAGGGTTAGGAGAGCAGTACTTC.

The rearrangement links TRBV7-6 to TRBJ2-2, with D perhaps TRBD1 or TRBD2 (5 bases each). V was pared by 7 bases and J by 3 bases, with 18 bases between. CDR1 and CDR2 (germline): SGHVS, FNYEAQ. The CDR3 spans 16 residues. CDR3 DNA: TGTGCCAGCACCAACCCTTGGGGACGGGACACCGGGGAGCTGTTTTTT. Protein product: CASTNPWGRDTGELFF.

The chain links TRBV12-3 or TRBV12-4 to TRBJ2-7; 13 positions agree with TRBD2. The trim removed 5 bases at V and 6 bases at J, leaving 10 bases unmatched. CDR3 length: 16 amino acids. CDR3 nucleotides: TGTGCCAGCAGTCATCCGGGACTAGCGGGATACGGCGAGCAGTACTTC. As protein: CASSHPGLAGYGEQYF.

Details on this clonotype: A much larger clone lies one base from this, so it may be a read error. The V gene is TRBV30, the J gene TRBJ1-2; no reliable D call. The length of the CDR3 is 12 residues. Trimming stripped 4 bases from V and 4 bases from J, with 10 bases between. Per germline, CDR1 GTSNPN and CDR2 SVGIG (reference sequence). CDR3 bases: TGTGCCTGGATAAGGCGTAGCTATGGCTACACCTTC. Amino acids: CAWIRRSYGYTF.